The clone carrying this T cell receptor beta chain was recorded a few times. This sample was included in a study of blood T cell repertoires in COVID-19. For the study at large: The United States, Italy and Spain were the sources of the acute and convalescent COVID-19 samples. Sample material is recorded as cDNA or gDNA derived from T cells, B-cell-depleted T cells, or PBMCs.

The CDR3 consists of 16 residues. CDR1 and CDR2 from the germline V gene are SGHDT and YYEEEE. V trimming: 4 bases; J trimming: 8 bases; junction bases outside the gene matches: 14. Original processing methods: Researchers report that nucleated cell counts were estimated from reference gene primer amplification. TCRdb keeps only in-frame clones here, not all; method: immunoSEQ multiplex PCR. D and trimming were read from the DNA, whereas the V and J calls and clone size are those reported in that table. The sample consists of under 250,000 clones, about 89% of them appearing once. This TCR was sampled from a woman aged 55 to 70 who had recovered from COVID-19. The sample was peripheral blood. J is TRBJ2-3 and V is TRBV5-6, with 9 bases that match TRBD2. CDR3 loop: CASSQLLSGGGFTQYF. In DNA form, the CDR3 reads TGTGCCAGCAGCCAACTTCTTAGCGGGGGTGGTTTTACGCAGTATTTT.